This TCR beta chain stems from a study of blood T cell repertoires in COVID-19. The ends lost 0 bases at V and 0 bases at J; junction bases unmatched: 6. From germline, CDR1 is MNHEY and CDR2 SVGEGT. The CDR3 totals 19 residues. Authors' processing steps: Estimation of nucleated cell counts was performed using reference gene primer amplification. Sequencing was performed with immunoSEQ multiplex PCR; in TCRdb, only in-frame clones are kept and a portion is missing. V and J calls and clone size are copied from that table; D and trimming were computed from the DNA. The table shows 120,000 to 150,000 clones, with roughly 86% occurring only once.

The specimen sequenced was peripheral blood. V and J are TRBV6-2 or TRBV6-3 and TRBJ2-6; 9 nucleotides match TRBD1. The receptor's source is a human donor in a cohort sampled during active COVID-19. CDR3 in amino acids: CASSYSQRDRVSGANVLTF. The CDR3 DNA follows: TGTGCCAGCAGTTACTCGCAACGGGACAGGGTCTCTGGGGCCAACGTCCTGACTTTC.